This T cell receptor beta chain was sequenced for a study of T cells expressing NK-cell markers. General study results and limits: HCMV specificity of the expanded NKG2C+ T cell clones was not established. The CD3+CD56-NKG2C+ fraction of a handful of donors was also led by these clonotypes.

TCRdb reprocessed the 5' RACE reads and reports one entry per CDR3 protein, with no DNA. The table lists 500,000 to 600,000 distinct CDR3 sequences. With regard to this clonotype: The antigen remains unidentified.

The germline CDR1 and CDR2 sequences are SGHRS and YFSETQ. The CDR3 is made up of 15 amino acids. Sequencing was performed on blood T cells: a sorted CD56 or NKG2C T cell subset, CD4+ or CD8+ T cells, or bulk PBMC T cells (not recorded which). This receptor was identified in a man between 18 and 35 years old in good health. The chain uses TRBV5-1 and TRBJ1-1. This chain's CDR3 is CASSGLEGMNTEAFF.